This TCR beta chain was observed in a study of blood T cell repertoires in COVID-19. Across the study: The study drew acute and convalescent COVID-19 samples from the United States, Italy and Spain. Nucleic acid was either cDNA or gDNA, and it came from T cells, B-cell-depleted T cells, or PBMCs.

Participant ages covered roughly 18 to 89 years across 24 US areas. As processed by the authors: The assay estimated nucleated cells by amplifying reference gene primers. Data came from immunoSEQ multiplex PCR; TCRdb stores just in-frame clones and leaves some out. The V and J calls and the clone size are those of that table, but D and trimming were determined from the DNA. This sample has around 190,000 clones, with over 80% found just once. This clone was observed a single time. Input material: PBMCs or T cells enriched from blood (not recorded which). This TCR came from a man aged 18 to 29 with acute COVID-19.

The CDR3 region is CASSPQSTNEKLFF. CDR3 coding DNA: TGTGCCAGCAGCCCACAATCAACTAATGAAAAACTGTTTTTT. The chain has TRBV7-2 and TRBJ1-4; D gene unclear. The ends were cut back, 5 bases at V and 0 bases at J, with 7 bases in the middle. The CDR3 consists of 14 residues. Per germline, CDR1 SGHTA and CDR2 FQGNSA.